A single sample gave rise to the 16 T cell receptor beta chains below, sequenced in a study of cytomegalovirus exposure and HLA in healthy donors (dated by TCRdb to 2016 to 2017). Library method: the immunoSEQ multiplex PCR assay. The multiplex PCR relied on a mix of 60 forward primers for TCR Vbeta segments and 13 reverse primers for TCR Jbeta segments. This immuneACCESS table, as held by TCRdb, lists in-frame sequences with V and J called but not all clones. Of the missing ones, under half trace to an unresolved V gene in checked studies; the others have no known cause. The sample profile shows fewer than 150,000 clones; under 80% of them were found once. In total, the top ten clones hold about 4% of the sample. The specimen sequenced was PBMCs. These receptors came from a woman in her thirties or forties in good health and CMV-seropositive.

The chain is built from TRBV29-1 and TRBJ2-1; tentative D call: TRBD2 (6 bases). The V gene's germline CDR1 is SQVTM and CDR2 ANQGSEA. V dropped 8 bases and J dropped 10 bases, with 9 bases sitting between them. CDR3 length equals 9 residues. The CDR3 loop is CSLRGEQFF. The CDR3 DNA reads TGCAGCCTTCGGGGGGAGCAGTTCTTC.

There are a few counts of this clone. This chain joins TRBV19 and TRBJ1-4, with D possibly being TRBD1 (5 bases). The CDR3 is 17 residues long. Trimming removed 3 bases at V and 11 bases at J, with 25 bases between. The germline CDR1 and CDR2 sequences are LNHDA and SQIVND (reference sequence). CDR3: CASSMSSPDTGLGKLFF. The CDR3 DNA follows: TGTGCCAGTAGTATGTCTTCTCCGGACACAGGCTTGGGGAAACTGTTTTTT.

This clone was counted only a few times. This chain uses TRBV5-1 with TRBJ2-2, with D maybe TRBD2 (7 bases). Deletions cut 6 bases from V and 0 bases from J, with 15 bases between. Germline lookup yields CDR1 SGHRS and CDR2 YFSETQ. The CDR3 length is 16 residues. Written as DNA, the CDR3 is TGCGCCAGCAACTCCGGGGGGCCCTCGAACACCGGGGAGCTGTTTTTT. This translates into CASNSGGPSNTGELFF.

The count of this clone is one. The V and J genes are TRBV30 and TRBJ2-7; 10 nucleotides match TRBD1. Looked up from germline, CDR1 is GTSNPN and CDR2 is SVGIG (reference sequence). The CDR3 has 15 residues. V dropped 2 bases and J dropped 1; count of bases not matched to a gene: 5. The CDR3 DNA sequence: TGTGCCTGGAGTAGGACAGGGGGTCGATCCTACGAGCAGTACTTC. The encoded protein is CAWSRTGGRSYEQYF.

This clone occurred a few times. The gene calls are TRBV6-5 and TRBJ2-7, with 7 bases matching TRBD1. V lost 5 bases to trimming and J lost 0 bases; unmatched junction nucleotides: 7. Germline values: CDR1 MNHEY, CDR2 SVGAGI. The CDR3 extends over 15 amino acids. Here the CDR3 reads CASSKTGERSYEQYF. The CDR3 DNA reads TGTGCCAGCAGTAAAACAGGGGAACGCTCCTACGAGCAGTACTTC.

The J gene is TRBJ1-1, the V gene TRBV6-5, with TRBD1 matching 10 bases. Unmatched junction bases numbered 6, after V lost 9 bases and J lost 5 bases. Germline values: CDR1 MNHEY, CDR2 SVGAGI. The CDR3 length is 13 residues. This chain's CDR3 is CASFGQGGTEAFF. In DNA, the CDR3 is TGTGCCAGTTTCGGACAGGGGGGAACTGAAGCTTTCTTT.

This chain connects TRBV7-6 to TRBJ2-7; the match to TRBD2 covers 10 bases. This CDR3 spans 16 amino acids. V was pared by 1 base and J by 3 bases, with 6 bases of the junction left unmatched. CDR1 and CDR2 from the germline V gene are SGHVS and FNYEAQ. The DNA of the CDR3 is TGTGCCAGCAGCTTAGGAGAGGTAGCGGGAGGCTACGAGCAGTACTTC. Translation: CASSLGEVAGGYEQYF.

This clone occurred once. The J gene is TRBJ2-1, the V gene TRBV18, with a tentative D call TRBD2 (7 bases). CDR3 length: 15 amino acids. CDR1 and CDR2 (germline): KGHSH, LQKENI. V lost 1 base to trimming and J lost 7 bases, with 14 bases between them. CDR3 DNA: TGTGCCAGCTCACCACGGTCCAGGGGAGGGAATGAGCAGTTCTTC. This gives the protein CASSPRSRGGNEQFF. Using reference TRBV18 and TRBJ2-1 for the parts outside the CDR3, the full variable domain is NAGVMQNPRHLVRRRGQEARLRCSPMKGHSHVYWYRQLPEEGLKFMVYLQKENIIDESGMPKERFSAEFPKEGPSILRIQQVVRGDSAAYFCASSPRSRGGNEQFFGPGTRLTVL.

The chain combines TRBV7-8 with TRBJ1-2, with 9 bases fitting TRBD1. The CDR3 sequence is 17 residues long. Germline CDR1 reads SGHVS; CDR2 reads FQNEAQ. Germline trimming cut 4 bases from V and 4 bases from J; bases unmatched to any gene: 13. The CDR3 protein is CASSSMTGGPQSYGYTF. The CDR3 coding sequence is TGTGCCAGCAGCTCAATGACAGGGGGGCCACAGTCCTATGGCTACACCTTC.

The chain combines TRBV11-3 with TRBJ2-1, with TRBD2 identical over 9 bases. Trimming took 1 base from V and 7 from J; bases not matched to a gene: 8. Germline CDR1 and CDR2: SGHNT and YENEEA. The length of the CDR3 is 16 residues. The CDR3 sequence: CASSLGGGRALNEQFF. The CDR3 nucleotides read TGTGCCAGCAGCTTAGGAGGCGGGAGGGCCTTGAATGAGCAGTTCTTC.

DNA for the CDR3: TGTGCCAGCAGAATGGCGGGACAGATCTATGGCTACACCTTC. Protein sequence: CASRMAGQIYGYTF. The chain couples TRBV2 to TRBJ1-2; 7 bases fit TRBD1. V shed 6 bases, J shed 4 bases, and the junction held 8 bases outside the gene matches. This CDR3 is 14 amino acids long. Germline CDR1 is SNHLY and CDR2 is FYNNEI.

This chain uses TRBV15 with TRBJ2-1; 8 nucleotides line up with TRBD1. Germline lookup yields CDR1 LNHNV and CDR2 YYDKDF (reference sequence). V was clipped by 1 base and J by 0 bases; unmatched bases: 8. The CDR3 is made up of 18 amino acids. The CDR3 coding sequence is TGTGCCACCAGCAGAGCCGGGACAGGTCTAAGCTCCTACAATGAGCAGTTCTTC. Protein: CATSRAGTGLSSYNEQFF.

Written as DNA, the CDR3 is TGTGCCAGCAGTTCTCAGACAGGGCTCCCGCAGTATTTT. Amino acids: CASSSQTGLPQYF. The gene calls are TRBV6-5 and TRBJ2-3; the match to TRBD1 covers 7 bases. This CDR3 has 13 residues. Germline trimming cut 4 bases from V and 10 bases from J; bases unmatched to any gene: 8. From germline, CDR1 is MNHEY and CDR2 SVGAGI.

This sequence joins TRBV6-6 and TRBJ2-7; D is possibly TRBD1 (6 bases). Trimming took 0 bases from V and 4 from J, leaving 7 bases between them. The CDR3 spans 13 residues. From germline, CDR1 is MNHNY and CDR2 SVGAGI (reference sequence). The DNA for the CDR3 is TGTGCCAGCAGTTACTCGAGGGGGTACGAGCAGTACTTC. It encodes CASSYSRGYEQYF.

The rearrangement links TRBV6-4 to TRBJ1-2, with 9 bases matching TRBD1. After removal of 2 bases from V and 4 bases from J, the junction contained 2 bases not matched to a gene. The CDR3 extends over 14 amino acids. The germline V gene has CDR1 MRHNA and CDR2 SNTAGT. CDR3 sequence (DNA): TGTGCCAGCAGTGACACAGGGGGCTCCTATGGCTACACCTTC. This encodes CASSDTGGSYGYTF.

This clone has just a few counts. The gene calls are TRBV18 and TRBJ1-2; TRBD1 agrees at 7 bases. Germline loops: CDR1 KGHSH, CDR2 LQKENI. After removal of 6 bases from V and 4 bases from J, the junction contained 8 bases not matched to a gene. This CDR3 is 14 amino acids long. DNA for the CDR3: TGTGCCAGCTCCCCCTCGGCAGGGGGCTATGGCTACACCTTC. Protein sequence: CASSPSAGGYGYTF.